Each of the 5 T cell receptor beta chains below was sequenced from the same sample in a study of T cell responses to AZD1222 COVID-19 vaccine. The data were produced by immunoSEQ multiplex PCR, yet TCRdb's version contains in-frame clones alone and is incomplete. Here the sample spans around 100,000 clones, approximately 87% being singletons. The sequences come from peripheral blood, collected 28 days after the second AZD1222 dose. All receptors derive from an adult who received the AZD1222 COVID-19 vaccine.

This sequence joins TRBV7-9 and TRBJ2-7; no clear D gene. Trimming pared 1 base from V and 0 bases from J, leaving 4 bases between. The CDR3 runs 13 residues. Germline lookup yields CDR1 SEHNR and CDR2 FQNEAQ (reference sequence). The CDR3 sequence is CASSLGRSYEQYF. In nucleotides, the CDR3 is TGTGCCAGCAGCTTAGGGCGCTCCTACGAGCAGTACTTC.

The V and J genes are TRBV7-9 and TRBJ2-3; 9 bases align to TRBD2. The CDR3 sequence is 18 residues long. CDR1 is SEHNR, CDR2 FQNEAQ, per germline (reference sequence). Trimming cost V 5 bases and J 3 bases; bases outside gene matches: 15. CDR3 bases: TGTGCCAGCAGCCCGACCGGGGGGGTAGCGGGAGCAACAGATACGCAGTATTTT. As protein: CASSPTGGVAGATDTQYF.

The CDR3 here is CASRTGLNTEAFF. Written as DNA, the CDR3 is TGTGCCAGCAGGACAGGGTTGAACACTGAAGCTTTCTTT. The chain recombines TRBV12-3 or TRBV12-4 with TRBJ1-1; 7 nucleotides align to TRBD1. V lost 6 bases to trimming and J lost 0 bases; unmatched junction nucleotides: 1. The length of the CDR3 is 13 residues.

This sequence joins TRBV5-6 and TRBJ1-3; D is ambiguous. CDR3 length: 15 residues. Germline CDR1 and CDR2: SGHDT and YYEEEE. V lost 4 bases to trimming and J lost 0 bases, with 11 bases between them. This chain's CDR3 is CASSPDGTSGNTIYF. The CDR3 DNA follows: TGTGCCAGCAGCCCCGACGGAACCTCTGGAAACACCATATATTTT. Full variable domain (outside the CDR3, taken from reference TRBV5-6 and TRBJ1-3): DAGVTQSPTHLIKTRGQQVTLRCSPKSGHDTVSWYQQALGQGPQFIFQYYEEEERQRGNFPDRFSGHQFPNYSSELNVNALLLGDSALYLCASSPDGTSGNTIYFGEGSWLTVV.

The chain carries TRBV6-1 and TRBJ1-2, with 8 bases matching TRBD1. The CDR3 is 14 residues long. Germline V lookup: CDR1 MNHNS, CDR2 SASEGT. With V trimmed by 7 bases and J by 4 bases, 8 bases remained unmatched. This CDR3 reads CASTRQGTGYGYTF. DNA for the CDR3: TGTGCCAGCACCCGACAGGGGACGGGCTATGGCTACACCTTC.